What follows is one T cell receptor (beta chain) and its context. The antigen is undetermined. This specimen comes from a study of identifying expanded T cells in peripheral blood. Data came from immunoSEQ multiplex PCR; TCRdb stores just in-frame clones and leaves some out. The data hold about 52,000 clones, with around 82% observed a single time. Study outcomes and limitations: Over about two and four weeks, about 16.4 and 19 clones changed, versus around 1.2 between replicates.

Germline V lookup: CDR1 GTSNPN, CDR2 SVGIG (reference sequence). This CDR3 is built from 15 residues. V dropped 0 bases and J dropped 9; count of bases not matched to a gene: 8. The clonotype originates from a person between 18 and 75 years old in good health. Sequencing input: blood. The rearrangement links TRBV30 to TRBJ1-6, with 7 bases that match TRBD1. CDR3 sequence reads: CAWSVKGALLSPLHF. The CDR3 DNA reads as TGTGCCTGGAGTGTAAAGGGGGCGTTACTTTCACCCCTCCACTTT.